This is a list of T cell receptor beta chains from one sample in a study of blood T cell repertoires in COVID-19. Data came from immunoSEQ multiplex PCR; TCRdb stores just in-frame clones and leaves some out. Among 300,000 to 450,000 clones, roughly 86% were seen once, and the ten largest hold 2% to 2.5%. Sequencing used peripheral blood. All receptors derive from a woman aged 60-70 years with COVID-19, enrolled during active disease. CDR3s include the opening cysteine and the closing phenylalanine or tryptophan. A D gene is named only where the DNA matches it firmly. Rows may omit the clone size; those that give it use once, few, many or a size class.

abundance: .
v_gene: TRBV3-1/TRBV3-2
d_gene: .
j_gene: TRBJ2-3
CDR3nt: TGTGCCAGCAGCAGGAGGGGAGATACGCAGTATTTT
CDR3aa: CASSRRGDTQYF

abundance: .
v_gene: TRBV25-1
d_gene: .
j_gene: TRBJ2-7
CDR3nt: TGTGCCAGCAGTGCTCTAGGCCCTTTCGAGCAGTACTTC
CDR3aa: CASSALGPFEQYF

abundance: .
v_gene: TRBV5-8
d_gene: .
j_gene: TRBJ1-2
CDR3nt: TGTGCCAGCAGCTTGGCCGTTATCTATGGCTACACCTTC
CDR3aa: CASSLAVIYGYTF

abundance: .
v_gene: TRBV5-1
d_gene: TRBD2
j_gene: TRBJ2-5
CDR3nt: TGCGCCAGCAGCTTGGCGGGACTAGCGGGGCAAGAGACCCAGTACTTC
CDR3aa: CASSLAGLAGQETQYF

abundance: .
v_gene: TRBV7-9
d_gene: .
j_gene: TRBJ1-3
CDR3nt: TGTGCCAGCAGGACAGGAATCTCTGGAAACACCATATATTTT
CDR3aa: CASRTGISGNTIYF

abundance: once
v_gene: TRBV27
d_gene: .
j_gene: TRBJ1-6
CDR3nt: TGTGCCAGCAGTTTGTCGGGGACCTATAATTCACCCCTCCACTTT
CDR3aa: CASSLSGTYNSPLHF

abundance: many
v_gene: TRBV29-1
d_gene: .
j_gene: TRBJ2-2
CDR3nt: TGCAGCGTTGTCGGGGTTGGTACCGGGGAGCTGTTTTTT
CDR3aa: CSVVGVGTGELFF

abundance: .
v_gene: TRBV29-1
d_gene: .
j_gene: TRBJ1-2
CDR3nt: TGCAGCGTTGAACCAGGCACTAACTATGGCTACACCTTC
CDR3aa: CSVEPGTNYGYTF

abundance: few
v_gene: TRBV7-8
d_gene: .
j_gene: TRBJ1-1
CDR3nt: TGTGCCAGCAGCTTACAGGGGTGGGTGAACACTGAAGCTTTCTTT
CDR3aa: CASSLQGWVNTEAFF

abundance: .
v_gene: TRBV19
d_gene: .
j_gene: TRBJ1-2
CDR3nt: TGTGCCAGTAGTTACAGGGACCGCGGCTACACCTTC
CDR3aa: CASSYRDRGYTF

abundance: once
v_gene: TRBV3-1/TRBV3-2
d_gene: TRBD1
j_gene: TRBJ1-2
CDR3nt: TGTGCCAGCAGCCAACACAGGGGCTATGGCTACACCTTC
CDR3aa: CASSQHRGYGYTF